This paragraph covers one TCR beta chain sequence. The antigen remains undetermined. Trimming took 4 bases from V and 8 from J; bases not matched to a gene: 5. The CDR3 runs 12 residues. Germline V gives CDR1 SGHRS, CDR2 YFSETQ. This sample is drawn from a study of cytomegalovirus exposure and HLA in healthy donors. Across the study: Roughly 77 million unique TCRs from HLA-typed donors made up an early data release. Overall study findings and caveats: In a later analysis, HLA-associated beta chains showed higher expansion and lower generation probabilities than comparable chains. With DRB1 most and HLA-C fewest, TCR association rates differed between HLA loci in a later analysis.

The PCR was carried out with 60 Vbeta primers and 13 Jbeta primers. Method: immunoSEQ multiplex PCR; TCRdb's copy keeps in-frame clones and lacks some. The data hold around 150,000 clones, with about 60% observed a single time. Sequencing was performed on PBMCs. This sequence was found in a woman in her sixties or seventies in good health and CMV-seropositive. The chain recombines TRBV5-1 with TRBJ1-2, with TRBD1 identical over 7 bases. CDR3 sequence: CASSPGQSGYTF. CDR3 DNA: TGCGCCAGCAGCCCGGGACAGAGCGGCTACACCTTC. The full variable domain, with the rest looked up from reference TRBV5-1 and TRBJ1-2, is KAGVTQTPRYLIKTRGQQVTLSCSPISGHRSVSWYQQTPGQGLQFLFEYFSETQRNKGNFPGRFSGRQFSNSRSEMNVSTLELGDSALYLCASSPGQSGYTFGSGTRLTVV.